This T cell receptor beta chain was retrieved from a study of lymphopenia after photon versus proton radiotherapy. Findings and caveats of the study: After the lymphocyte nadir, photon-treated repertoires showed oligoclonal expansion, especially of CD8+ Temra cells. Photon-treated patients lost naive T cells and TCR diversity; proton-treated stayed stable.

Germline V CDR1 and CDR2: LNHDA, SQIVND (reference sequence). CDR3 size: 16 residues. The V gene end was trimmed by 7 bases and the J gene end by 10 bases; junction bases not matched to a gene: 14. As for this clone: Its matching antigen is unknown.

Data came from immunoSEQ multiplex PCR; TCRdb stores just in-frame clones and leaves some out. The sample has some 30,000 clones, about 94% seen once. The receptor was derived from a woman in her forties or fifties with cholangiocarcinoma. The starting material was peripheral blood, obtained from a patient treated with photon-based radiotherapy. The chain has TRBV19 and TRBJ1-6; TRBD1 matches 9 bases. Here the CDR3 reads CASNSHSTGQGSPLHF. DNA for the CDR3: TGTGCCAGTAATTCCCACTCCACGGGACAGGGCTCACCCCTCCACTTT.